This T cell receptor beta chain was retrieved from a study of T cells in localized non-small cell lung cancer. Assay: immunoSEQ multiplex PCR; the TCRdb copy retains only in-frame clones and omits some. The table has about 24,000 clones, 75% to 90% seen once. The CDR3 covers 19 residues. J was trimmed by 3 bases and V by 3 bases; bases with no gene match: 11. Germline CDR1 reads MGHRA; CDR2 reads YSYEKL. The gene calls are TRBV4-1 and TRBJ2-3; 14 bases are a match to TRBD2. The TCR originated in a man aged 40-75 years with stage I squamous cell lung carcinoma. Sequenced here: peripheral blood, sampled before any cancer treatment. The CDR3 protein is CASSQDRTSGGPKTDTQYF. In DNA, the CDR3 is TGCGCCAGCAGCCAGGACCGGACTAGCGGGGGGCCCAAAACAGATACGCAGTATTTT.